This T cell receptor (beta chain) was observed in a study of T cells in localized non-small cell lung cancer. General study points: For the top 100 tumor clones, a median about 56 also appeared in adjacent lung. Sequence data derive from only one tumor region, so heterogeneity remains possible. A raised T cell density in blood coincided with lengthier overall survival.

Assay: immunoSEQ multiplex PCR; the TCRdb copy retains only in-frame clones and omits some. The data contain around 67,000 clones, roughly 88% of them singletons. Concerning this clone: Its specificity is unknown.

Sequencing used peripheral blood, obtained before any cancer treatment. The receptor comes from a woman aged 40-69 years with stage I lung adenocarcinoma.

The DNA for the CDR3 is TGTGCCAGCAGCTCAGCGGGCGGCGGGGGGCGAGATACGCAGTATTTT. Translated: CASSSAGGGGRDTQYF. The chain carries TRBV7-9 and TRBJ2-3; TRBD2 matches 8 bases. Unmatched junction bases numbered 11, after V lost 4 bases and J lost 5 bases. CDR3 size: 16 residues. Germline assignment: CDR1 SEHNR and CDR2 FQNEAQ (reference sequence).